Following are 28 T cell receptor beta chains from one sample sequenced in a study of cytomegalovirus exposure and HLA in healthy donors. The PCR made use of 60 Vbeta and 13 Jbeta primers. Some clones are missing from TCRdb's copy, which holds only in-frame ones; the method was immunoSEQ multiplex PCR. The profile shows 99,000 or so clones, about 78% of them singletons. The sequencing input was PBMCs. The origin of the receptors is a man aged 25 to 45 in good health and CMV-seronegative.

A few counts support this clone. V gene TRBV6-4 combines with J gene TRBJ2-1; tentatively, D is TRBD1 (7 bases). Germline CDR1 MRHNA, CDR2 SNTAGT. The CDR3 length is 15 residues. V gave up 2 bases and J gave up 0 bases, with 8 bases separating them. CDR3 sequence (DNA): TGTGCCAGCAGTGACCAGGGGGGCTCCTACAATGAGCAGTTCTTC. Encoded protein: CASSDQGGSYNEQFF.

Here the CDR3 reads CASSGTVQGYTF. In DNA form, the CDR3 reads TGTGCCAGCAGTGGGACAGTACAAGGCTACACCTTC. The rearrangement links TRBV25-1 to TRBJ1-2; D might be TRBD1 (6 bases). The CDR3 length is 12 residues. CDR1 is MGHDK, CDR2 SYGVNS, per germline. The V end was cut by 4 bases, the J end by 8 bases, with 11 bases between.

This clone was detected only a few times. The chain joins TRBV29-1 to TRBJ1-4; TRBD1 matches at 9 bases. This CDR3 region has 14 residues. Germline-derived CDR1 and CDR2 are SQVTM and ANQGSEA. V gave up 7 bases and J gave up 8 bases; unmatched junction bases: 11. CDR3 sequence reads: CSATGGPGREKLFF. The CDR3 DNA is TGCAGCGCCACAGGGGGCCCAGGAAGAGAAAAACTGTTTTTT. Looking up the rest from reference TRBV29-1 and TRBJ1-4 gives the full variable domain: SAVISQKPSRDICQRGTSLTIQCQVDSQVTMMFWYRQQPGQSLTLIATANQGSEATYESGFVIDKFPISRPNLTFSTLTVSNMSPEDSSIYLCSATGGPGREKLFFGSGTQLSVL.

The chain combines TRBV5-1 with TRBJ2-7; TRBD2 aligns across 8 bases. CDR3 length: 14 amino acids. V was pared by 5 bases and J by 4 bases, with 8 bases of the junction left unmatched. Germline V CDR1 and CDR2: SGHRS, YFSETQ. The CDR3 DNA follows: TGCGCCAGCAGATCTACTAGCGGTTCTTACGAGCAGTACTTC. Its protein is CASRSTSGSYEQYF.

A single count supports this clone. The chain combines TRBV4-3 with TRBJ2-1; possible D gene TRBD2, 6 bases. Germline loops: CDR1 LGHNA, CDR2 YSLEER. CDR3 length equals 16 residues. V was clipped by 0 bases and J by 0 bases, with 9 bases between them. DNA of the CDR3: TGCGCCAGCAGCCAAGAGAGGGGACTCTCCTACAATGAGCAGTTCTTC. Its protein product is CASSQERGLSYNEQFF.

The V gene is TRBV5-1, the J gene TRBJ2-3; the match to TRBD2 covers 12 bases. Losses at the gene ends were 4 bases for V and 2 bases for J; bases not matched to a gene: 5. The CDR3 spans 16 residues. Germline-derived CDR1 and CDR2 are SGHRS and YFSETQ. As DNA, the CDR3 is TGCGCCAGCAGCGTCCTAGCGGGAGGGGACACAGATACGCAGTATTTT. Its protein product is CASSVLAGGDTDTQYF.

The chain couples TRBV11-2 to TRBJ1-1; 8 bases are a match to TRBD1. V dropped 4 bases and J dropped 4; count of bases not matched to a gene: 2. Germline lookup yields CDR1 SGHAT and CDR2 FQNNGV. The CDR3 length is 13 residues. The CDR3 is CASSSQGATEAFF. The CDR3 nucleotides are TGTGCCAGCAGCTCGCAGGGGGCCACTGAAGCTTTCTTT.

The rearrangement uses TRBV10-2 and TRBJ2-5, with a weak D call TRBD1 (5 bases). CDR3 length: 13 amino acids. V lost 8 bases and J lost 0, with 10 bases in between. Looked up from germline, CDR1 is WSHSY and CDR2 is SAAADI. CDR3 DNA: TGCGCCAGCGCGCGACAGTACCAAGAGACCCAGTACTTC. It is translated as CASARQYQETQYF.

The chain couples TRBV6-1 to TRBJ2-7, with D perhaps TRBD2 (6 bases). The V and J ends lost 6 bases and 4 bases respectively, with 13 bases between them. Germline CDR1 reads MNHNS; CDR2 reads SASEGT. The CDR3 runs 13 residues. The CDR3 reads CASSPHGGYEQYF. For the CDR3, the DNA is TGTGCCAGCAGCCCACACGGAGGGTACGAGCAGTACTTC.

The chain joins TRBV6-1 to TRBJ2-7, with TRBD1 matching over 10 bases. This CDR3 spans 14 amino acids. Germline CDR1 is MNHNS and CDR2 is SASEGT. The trim removed 7 bases at V and 2 bases at J, leaving 5 bases unmatched. This chain's CDR3 is CASIWTGGPYEQYF. The CDR3 nucleotides read TGTGCCAGCATCTGGACAGGGGGACCCTACGAGCAGTACTTC.

This clone was found once. This specimen includes other DNA sequences encoding the same CDR3. The chain links TRBV28 to TRBJ2-7; D might be TRBD2 (6 bases). Trimming pared 10 bases from V and 7 bases from J, leaving 26 bases between. There are 15 residues in the CDR3. CDR1 and CDR2 from the germline V gene are MDHEN and SYDVKM. The CDR3 DNA sequence: TGTGCCACGCTCACTCCACCGGGAGTAGGTAGGGAGCAGTACTTC. Encoded protein: CATLTPPGVGREQYF.

The rearrangement joins TRBV5-4 to TRBJ2-1; D may be TRBD2 (5 bases). Germline V gene lookup returns CDR1 SGHNT and CDR2 YYREEE (reference sequence). The CDR3 is 15 residues long. With 4 bases removed from V and 9 bases from J, the gap between germline ends came to 20 bases. Written as DNA, the CDR3 is TGTGCCAGCAGCCCCCGGTCGGGGATACCGGGTGAGCAGTTCTTC. Amino acids: CASSPRSGIPGEQFF.

V usage is TRBV6-4 and J usage is TRBJ2-6; TRBD1 agrees at 8 bases. There are 18 residues in the CDR3. With V trimmed by 6 bases and J by 3 bases, 13 bases remained unmatched. Germline-derived CDR1 and CDR2 are MRHNA and SNTAGT. DNA of the CDR3: TGTGCCAGCAGACTCGGACAGGGAATCGTCTTTGGGGCCAACGTCCTGACTTTC. This sequence encodes CASRLGQGIVFGANVLTF.

This clone appeared a few times. CDR3 DNA sequence: TGTGCCAGCAACCCACAGGGAATGGTGGGAACTGAAGCTTTCTTT. It translates to CASNPQGMVGTEAFF. The chain is built from TRBV7-8 and TRBJ1-1; maybe TRBD1 (6 bases). Germline CDR1 reads SGHVS; CDR2 reads FQNEAQ. CDR3 length: 15 residues. Trimming shortened V by 7 bases and J by 5 bases, and 20 bases separated the two germline ends.

The chain carries TRBV7-9 and TRBJ2-7, with a weak D call TRBD2 (5 bases). This CDR3 is built from 12 residues. V was pared by 8 bases and J by 2 bases, with 10 bases between. Germline V CDR1 and CDR2: SEHNR, FQNEAQ (reference sequence). CDR3 region: CASSEAAYEQYF. As DNA, the CDR3 is TGTGCCAGCTCGGAGGCTGCCTACGAGCAGTACTTC. The full variable domain, with the rest looked up from reference TRBV7-9 and TRBJ2-7, is DTGVSQNPRHKITKRGQNVTFRCDPISEHNRLYWYRQTLGQGPEFLTYFQNEAQLEKSRLLSDRFSAERPKGSFSTLEIQRTEQGDSAMYLCASSEAAYEQYFGPGTRLTVT.

The chain is built from TRBV9 and TRBJ1-1, with 8 nucleotides matching TRBD1. In germline, CDR1 is SGDLS, CDR2 YYNGEE. This CDR3 has 12 residues. V was clipped by 3 bases and J by 11 bases; unmatched bases: 6. The chain's CDR3 is CASSATGGDAFF. In nucleotides, the CDR3 is TGTGCCAGCAGCGCTACAGGGGGAGACGCTTTCTTT.

This clone was observed a handful of times. This chain links TRBV13 with TRBJ2-3; a weak D match, TRBD2 (7 bases). Trimming removed 4 bases from V and 3 bases from J, with 23 bases in between. Looked up from germline, CDR1 is PRHDT and CDR2 is FYEKMQ (reference sequence). CDR3 size: 18 residues. CDR3 amino acids: CASSSYGVPGGRTDTQYF. The CDR3 DNA follows: TGTGCCAGCAGCTCGTACGGGGTTCCCGGGGGGCGGACAGATACGCAGTATTTT.

V gene TRBV2 combines with J gene TRBJ2-5, with TRBD2 matching 8 bases. The CDR3 has 14 amino acids. Germline loops: CDR1 SNHLY, CDR2 FYNNEI. V lost 7 bases, J lost 1 base, and 5 bases stayed unmatched. In DNA form, the CDR3 reads TGTGCCAGCACCCTGACTAGCGCCCAAGAGACCCAGTACTTC. Translating it yields CASTLTSAQETQYF. Based on the CDR3 plus reference TRBV2 and TRBJ2-5, the full variable domain is EPEVTQTPSHQVTQMGQEVILRCVPISNHLYFYWYRQILGQKVEFLVSFYNNEISEKSEIFDDQFSVERPDGSNFTLKIRSTKLEDSAMYFCASTLTSAQETQYFGPGTRLLVL.

The rearrangement joins TRBV11-3 to TRBJ1-1; TRBD1 agrees at 9 bases. The CDR3 spans 15 residues. V lost 5 bases, J lost 4 bases, and 8 bases stayed unmatched. In germline, CDR1 is SGHNT, CDR2 YENEEA. The CDR3 sequence: CASSVSPGQGTEAFF. The CDR3 bases are TGTGCCAGCAGCGTAAGTCCGGGACAGGGCACTGAAGCTTTCTTT.

The V gene is TRBV10-1, the J gene TRBJ1-1; D is unresolved. The V and J ends lost 2 bases and 4 bases respectively, with 17 bases between them. CDR1 and CDR2 (germline): WNHNN, SYGVQD (reference sequence). The CDR3 sequence is 16 residues long. The CDR3 sequence is CASSEGPRLKLTEAFF. DNA of the CDR3: TGCGCCAGCAGTGAGGGGCCGCGCCTAAAGCTCACTGAAGCTTTCTTT.

This chain joins TRBV7-9 and TRBJ2-1; 9 bases are shared with TRBD1. V was pared by 1 base and J by 10 bases, with 5 bases of the junction left unmatched. This CDR3 contains 14 residues. Germline V gene lookup returns CDR1 SEHNR and CDR2 FQNEAQ (reference sequence). CDR3 in amino acids: CASSLEGTGSEQFF. CDR3 DNA: TGTGCCAGCAGCTTAGAAGGGACAGGGAGCGAGCAGTTCTTC. Full variable domain (rest looked up from reference TRBV7-9 and TRBJ2-1): DTGVSQNPRHKITKRGQNVTFRCDPISEHNRLYWYRQTLGQGPEFLTYFQNEAQLEKSRLLSDRFSAERPKGSFSTLEIQRTEQGDSAMYLCASSLEGTGSEQFFGPGTRLTVL.

The V gene is TRBV27, the J gene TRBJ2-7; D may be TRBD1 (7 bases). Germline assignment: CDR1 MNHEY and CDR2 SMNVEV (reference sequence). The CDR3 runs to 13 residues. Trimming cost V 2 bases and J 7 bases, with 12 bases left between them. The CDR3 protein is CASSLGAGGEQYF. The CDR3 DNA reads as TGTGCCAGCAGTTTAGGGGCAGGGGGGGAGCAGTACTTC.

The rearrangement uses TRBV19 and TRBJ2-6; D unclear. Trimming took off 2 bases at V and 2 bases at J, with 4 bases between the two ends. This CDR3 is 14 amino acids long. The germline CDR1 and CDR2 sequences are LNHDA and SQIVND (reference sequence). CDR3 residues: CASSISPGANVLTF. In nucleotides, the CDR3 is TGTGCCAGTAGTATAAGCCCTGGGGCCAACGTCCTGACTTTC.

The chain combines TRBV15 with TRBJ1-2; tentatively, D is TRBD1 (6 bases). There are 13 residues in the CDR3. V lost 3 bases and J 6 bases, leaving 11 bases between the germline ends. The V gene's germline CDR1 is LNHNV and CDR2 YYDKDF (reference sequence). DNA of the CDR3: TGTGCCACCAGCAGTTTAACAGGGAATGGCTACACCTTC. Translating gives CATSSLTGNGYTF.

This clone was counted between two and nine times. The chain has TRBV29-1 and TRBJ2-5, with D perhaps TRBD1 (6 bases). The germline CDR1 and CDR2 sequences are SQVTM and ANQGSEA. The V gene lost 6 bases and the J gene lost 5 bases, with 10 bases spanning the gap. The CDR3 runs 11 residues. The CDR3 loop reads CSVRQAETQYF. Written as DNA, the CDR3 is TGCAGCGTCAGACAGGCCGAGACCCAGTACTTC. The variable domain in full, with the rest retrieved from reference TRBV29-1 and TRBJ2-5, is SAVISQKPSRDICQRGTSLTIQCQVDSQVTMMFWYRQQPGQSLTLIATANQGSEATYESGFVIDKFPISRPNLTFSTLTVSNMSPEDSSIYLCSVRQAETQYFGPGTRLLVL.

In DNA, the CDR3 is TGTGCCAGCAGTGAATGGGACAGGGCTAAGGAGCAGTTCTTC. Amino acid sequence: CASSEWDRAKEQFF. The chain links TRBV25-1 to TRBJ2-1, with 9 positions matching TRBD1. The CDR3 has 14 residues. With V trimmed by 1 base and J by 10 bases, 5 bases remained unmatched. Germline loops: CDR1 MGHDK, CDR2 SYGVNS.

The rearrangement uses TRBV28 and TRBJ2-1, with 8 bases aligning to TRBD2. Looked up from germline, CDR1 is MDHEN and CDR2 is SYDVKM. CDR3 length: 19 amino acids. V shed 5 bases and J 7 bases; nucleotides not matched to a gene: 22. The CDR3 DNA reads TGTGCCAGCAGTCCCATGTGGGGTAGCGGGACCCTCCATGGTAATGAGCAGTTCTTC. Translation: CASSPMWGSGTLHGNEQFF.

The chain is built from TRBV18 and TRBJ2-1; weak D call: TRBD1 (5 bases). Trimming stripped 0 bases from V and 0 bases from J, with 6 bases between. Germline V gene data show CDR1 as KGHSH and CDR2 as LQKENI. The CDR3 contains 15 residues. Here the CDR3 DNA reads TGTGCCAGCTCACCACCGGACAACTCCTACAATGAGCAGTTCTTC. Translating gives CASSPPDNSYNEQFF.